This TCR beta chain derives from a study of OX40 agonist ivuxolimab in advanced cancers. Here immunoSEQ multiplex PCR was the method, and the copy in TCRdb shows in-frame clones only, minus some. Among about 95,000 clones listed, about 85% were seen once. CDR1 and CDR2 (germline): KGHSH, LQKENI. The CDR3 has 16 amino acids. V lost 1 base and J 0 bases, leaving 12 bases between the germline ends. This clone was recorded only once. This clonotype was sampled from an adult with an advanced solid tumor such as melanoma, head and neck, liver or kidney cancer. The sample consisted of CD4+ or CD8+ T cells sorted from blood, taken in a trial of the OX40 agonist ivuxolimab. The chain employs TRBV18 and TRBJ2-5, with unresolved D. CDR3 sequence (DNA): TGTGCCAGCTCACCACGTCAAGGAGTGTACCAAGAGACCCAGTACTTC. Translating gives CASSPRQGVYQETQYF.